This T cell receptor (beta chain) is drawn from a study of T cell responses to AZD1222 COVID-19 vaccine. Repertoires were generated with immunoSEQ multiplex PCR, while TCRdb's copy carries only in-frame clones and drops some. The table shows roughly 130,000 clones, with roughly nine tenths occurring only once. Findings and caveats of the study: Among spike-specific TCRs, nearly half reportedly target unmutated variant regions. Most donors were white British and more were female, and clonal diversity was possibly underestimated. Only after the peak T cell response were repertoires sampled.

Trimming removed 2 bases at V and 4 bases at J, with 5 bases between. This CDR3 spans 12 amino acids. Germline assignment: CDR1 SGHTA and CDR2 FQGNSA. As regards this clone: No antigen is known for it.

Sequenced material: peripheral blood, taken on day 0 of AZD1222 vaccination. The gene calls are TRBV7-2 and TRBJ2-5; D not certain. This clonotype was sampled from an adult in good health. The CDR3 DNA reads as TGTGCCAGCAGCTTAAGTAGAGAGACCCAGTACTTC. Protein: CASSLSRETQYF.